These T cell receptor beta chains were read from a single sample in a study of human T cells and chemical hapten exposure. TCRdb analysed the RACE reads with MiXCR anew, one entry per CDR3 protein. Among some 84,000 distinct CDR3 sequences listed, about 8% were seen once. Source: whole blood, taken in connection with sensitization to the hapten diphenylcyclopropenone (DPC). These receptors all come from a man in his forties or fifties with alopecia areata. Some clones in this sample may be carry-over from other donors' samples. CDR3s include the opening cysteine and the closing phenylalanine or tryptophan. A D gene is named only where the DNA matches it firmly. Some rows have no size entry. The others give once, few or many, or a class for an expanded clone.

d_call	clone_size	v_call	j_call	cdr3_aa	cdr3_nt
-	few	TRBV28	TRBJ1-1	CASRESLMNTEAFF	TGTGCCAGCAGGGAAAGCCTAATGAACACTGAAGCTTTCTTT
-	-	TRBV5-3	TRBJ1-5	CARSLSGDSNQPQHF	TGTGCCAGAAGCTTATCAGGGGATAGCAATCAGCCCCAGCATTTT
-	many	TRBV10-3	TRBJ2-3	CAISDETNLQVRTDTQYF	TGTGCCATCAGTGACGAAACGAATTTACAGGTTCGGACAGATACGCAGTATTTT
-	-	TRBV6-5	TRBJ2-4	CASRGGVGNIQYF	TGTGCCAGCAGAGGGGGAGTAGGTAACATTCAGTACTTC
TRBD1	few	TRBV6-2/TRBV6-3	TRBJ1-1	CAAQPGQGALNTEAFF	TGTGCCGCGCAACCGGGACAGGGGGCATTGAACACTGAAGCTTTCTTT
TRBD1	-	TRBV29-1	TRBJ2-3	CSVDGLGQGTDTQYF	TGCAGCGTTGATGGGCTGGGACAGGGAACAGATACGCAGTATTTT
-	-	TRBV9	TRBJ2-3	CASNVRPMGTDTQYF	TGTGCCAGCAACGTACGTCCTATGGGCACAGATACGCAGTATTTT
-	-	TRBV5-5	TRBJ2-1	CASSLEGGGASSYNEQFF	TGTGCCAGCAGCTTGGAGGGAGGGGGGGCCAGCTCCTACAATGAGCAGTTCTTC
TRBD2	-	TRBV30	TRBJ2-3	CAWKTGGEDTQYF	TGTGCCTGGAAAACGGGAGGGGAAGATACGCAGTATTTT
TRBD1	many	TRBV27	TRBJ1-6	CASSRQGARVISPLHF	TGTGCCAGCAGCCGACAGGGGGCGCGGGTGATTTCACCCCTCCACTTT
-	few	TRBV7-2	TRBJ1-1	CASSLVWGNTEAFF	TGTGCCAGCAGCTTAGTTTGGGGGAACACTGAAGCTTTCTTT
-	few	TRBV12-3/TRBV12-4	TRBJ2-5	CASSPILDGPRQETQYF	TGTGCCAGCAGTCCCATTTTAGACGGCCCGCGACAAGAGACCCAGTACTTC
-	many	TRBV20-1	TRBJ2-5	CSARELAPPSTQYF	TGCAGTGCTAGAGAGCTAGCCCCTCCATCCACCCAGTACTTC
TRBD1	few	TRBV29-1	TRBJ1-4	CSVAWDRGNEKLFF	TGCAGCGTTGCCTGGGACAGGGGGAATGAAAAACTGTTTTTT
TRBD2	few	TRBV6-5	TRBJ2-3	CASSSLASGRQTDTQYF	TGTGCCAGCAGTTCCTTAGCTAGCGGGAGACAGACAGATACGCAGTATTTT
-	-	TRBV6-1	TRBJ2-1	CASSPTSVSAYNEQFF	TGTGCCAGCAGCCCGACTTCAGTAAGCGCCTACAATGAGCAGTTCTTC
TRBD1	many	TRBV28	TRBJ1-3	CASSWTGAGNTIYF	TGTGCCAGCAGTTGGACAGGGGCTGGAAACACCATATATTTT
TRBD1	many	TRBV29-1	TRBJ2-7	CSVLRQGLSEQYF	TGCAGCGTTTTAAGACAGGGGTTGTCCGAGCAGTACTTC
TRBD2	-	TRBV20-1	TRBJ2-3	CSAQTSGSTDTQYF	TGCAGTGCCCAGACTAGCGGGAGCACAGATACGCAGTATTTT
-	-	TRBV7-9	TRBJ2-5	CASSLWVGTDPRHQETQYF	TGTGCCAGCAGCTTATGGGTCGGGACGGACCCGCGACATCAAGAGACCCAGTACTTC
-	-	TRBV12-3/TRBV12-4	TRBJ2-7	CASSLRQGGEQYF	TGTGCCAGCAGTTTAAGGCAGGGGGGCGAGCAGTACTTC
-	few	TRBV7-6	TRBJ1-4	CASSLRQRGEKLFF	TGTGCCAGCAGCCTCCGACAACGGGGTGAAAAACTGTTTTTT
-	many	TRBV5-1	TRBJ2-7	CASSPDHYEQYF	TGCGCCAGCAGCCCCGACCACTACGAGCAGTACTTC
-	-	TRBV7-9	TRBJ1-6	CASRARRGRNSPLHF	TGTGCCAGCAGAGCAAGGCGTGGGAGGAATTCACCCCTCCACTTT
-	many	TRBV6-2/TRBV6-3	TRBJ2-3	CASSYSSSDTQYF	TGTGCCAGCAGTTACTCCTCCTCAGATACGCAGTATTTT
-	-	TRBV6-1	TRBJ2-3	CASISLDGYTDTQYF	TGTGCCAGCATCTCACTAGATGGGTACACAGATACGCAGTATTTT
-	many	TRBV29-1	TRBJ2-1	CSVDQVGASSYNEQFF	TGCAGCGTTGACCAAGTGGGGGCCAGCTCCTACAATGAGCAGTTCTTC
-	-	TRBV28	TRBJ1-6	CASSFQDSSAYNSPLHF	TGTGCCAGCAGTTTCCAGGACAGTAGCGCCTATAATTCACCCCTCCACTTT
-	many	TRBV20-1	TRBJ2-2	CSARQGYGGELFF	TGCAGTGCTAGACAGGGGTACGGCGGGGAGCTGTTTTTT
-	many	TRBV29-1	TRBJ1-5	CSVGAVNQPQHF	TGCAGCGTTGGAGCTGTTAATCAGCCCCAGCATTTT
TRBD2	-	TRBV19	TRBJ2-1	CASSLWSGSHVDEQFF	TGTGCCAGTAGCCTTTGGAGCGGGAGCCACGTCGATGAGCAGTTCTTC
-	many	TRBV6-2/TRBV6-3	TRBJ1-4	CASRPGTAATNEKLFF	TGTGCCAGCAGACCTGGGACGGCTGCAACTAATGAAAAACTGTTTTTT
-	few	TRBV14	TRBJ2-1	CASSQGTWNEQFF	TGTGCCAGCAGCCAAGGGACCTGGAATGAGCAGTTCTTC
TRBD2	many	TRBV10-3	TRBJ2-3	CAISEDSGGRVRDTQYF	TGTGCCATCAGTGAGGATTCCGGCGGGAGGGTCAGAGATACGCAGTATTTT
TRBD1	many	TRBV24-1	TRBJ2-4	CATSDPRQGADIQYF	TGTGCCACCAGTGACCCGAGGCAGGGGGCAGACATTCAGTACTTC
-	many	TRBV12-3/TRBV12-4	TRBJ1-5	CASSPTRAGSSNQPQHF	TGTGCCAGCAGCCCTACCCGGGCAGGGTCGAGCAATCAGCCCCAGCATTTT
-	-	TRBV9	TRBJ2-5	CASSAGGLQETQYF	TGTGCCAGCAGCGCCGGGGGCCTTCAGGAGACCCAGTACTTC
-	few	TRBV29-1	TRBJ2-3	CSVDLGSSTDTQYF	TGCAGCGTTGATCTTGGGTCTAGCACAGATACGCAGTATTTT
-	many	TRBV29-1	TRBJ1-1	CSVPKGGISTNEAFF	TGCAGCGTTCCAAAAGGGGGGATATCAACTAATGAAGCTTTCTTT
-	many	TRBV2	TRBJ1-1	CASSDSPGYTEAFF	TGTGCCAGCAGTGATTCCCCCGGGTACACTGAAGCTTTCTTT
-	-	TRBV7-2	TRBJ1-5	CASSLGQTLSQPQHF	TGTGCCAGCAGCTTAGGGCAGACCCTTAGTCAGCCCCAGCATTTT
TRBD1	-	TRBV29-1	TRBJ1-2	CSVEGKGGDSNYGYTF	TGCAGCGTTGAAGGTAAAGGGGGCGATTCTAACTATGGCTACACCTTC
TRBD1	few	TRBV5-1	TRBJ2-3	CASSYGTDPSTDTQYF	TGCGCCAGCAGCTACGGGACAGATCCAAGCACAGATACGCAGTATTTT
TRBD1	many	TRBV29-1	TRBJ1-1	CSGVAGQTNTEAFF	TGCAGCGGGGTGGCGGGACAGACGAACACTGAAGCTTTCTTT
-	few	TRBV3-1	TRBJ1-2	CASSQDLNRGANNYGYTF	TGTGCCAGCAGCCAAGACCTGAATCGGGGGGCTAATAACTATGGCTACACCTTC
TRBD1	few	TRBV19	TRBJ1-5	CASSTLWTGEGNQPQHF	TGTGCCAGTAGTACCCTATGGACAGGGGAAGGCAATCAGCCCCAGCATTTT
TRBD1	few	TRBV3-1	TRBJ1-5	CASSQDRGSHQPQHF	TGTGCCAGCAGTCAGGACAGGGGGTCCCATCAGCCCCAGCATTTT
-	-	TRBV6-6	TRBJ1-1	CASSYTTIASITESF	TGTGCCAGCAGTTACACAACTATTGCTTCGATTACAGAGAGTTTT
-	few	TRBV20-1	TRBJ2-5	CSAGVETQYF	TGCAGTGCGGGGGTAGAGACCCAGTACTTC
-	-	TRBV19	TRBJ2-7	CAASGRAGEQYF	TGTGCCGCCTCCGGCAGGGCAGGCGAGCAGTACTTC
-	many	TRBV27	TRBJ2-1	CASSLGIGNNEQFF	TGTGCCAGCAGTTTAGGGATAGGGAACAATGAGCAGTTCTTC
-	few	TRBV20-1	TRBJ1-1	CSARAPRANTEAFF	TGCAGTGCTAGAGCCCCCAGAGCGAACACTGAAGCTTTCTTT
TRBD1	-	TRBV6-1	TRBJ2-7	CASSESQGGSYEQYF	TGTGCCAGCAGTGAATCACAGGGGGGCTCCTACGAGCAGTACTTC
-	-	TRBV28	TRBJ1-2	CASRYGTRGNYGYTF	TGTGCCAGCAGATACGGGACAAGAGGGAACTATGGCTACACCTTC
-	many	TRBV7-8	TRBJ1-2	CASSSTDYYYGYTF	TGTGCCAGCAGCTCGACCGACTACTACTATGGCTACACCTTC
TRBD1	-	TRBV5-6	TRBJ2-6	CASSQSFGTGILAGANVLTF	TGTGCCAGCAGCCAAAGTTTCGGGACAGGGATACTAGCTGGGGCCAACGTCCTGACTTTC
-	-	TRBV28	TRBJ2-1	CASTPGTSSYNEQFF	TGTGCCAGCACCCCTGGGACCAGCTCCTACAATGAGCAGTTCTTC
-	-	TRBV4-1	TRBJ2-1	CASSSPGEREQFF	TGCGCCAGCAGCTCGCCAGGGGAGAGGGAGCAGTTCTTC